There are a few counts of the clone carrying this T cell receptor beta chain. Its antigen is unidentified. The PCR had 60 Vbeta and 13 Jbeta primers. Per the study methods: Unique TCR beta chains numbered 80 million to 95 million in a later analysis, with roughly 11 million shared. Produced via immunoSEQ multiplex PCR; TCRdb's table is partial and in-frame only. Clone size and V and J calls were adopted from that table, with D and trimming inferred from the DNA. This sample yields around 150,000 clones, of which 80% to 85% are seen a single time; around 9% belongs to the top ten. Trimming cost V 2 bases and J 6 bases, with 6 bases left between them. The CDR3 spans 12 residues. Looked up from germline, CDR1 is MNHEY and CDR2 is SVGAGI. This specimen belongs to a study of cytomegalovirus exposure and HLA in healthy donors. Study-wide context: Around 86 million unique TCRs, all from HLA-typed donors, were included in an early release of the data.

Points from the study as a whole: In an earlier analysis, in roughly 580 donors, most V segments appeared productive either ~87% or ~30% of the time. In a later analysis, HLA-associated beta chains showed higher expansion and lower generation probabilities than comparable chains.

The sequenced sample was PBMCs. The receptor comes from a male donor in good health and CMV-seropositive. The chain couples TRBV6-5 to TRBJ2-3, with D perhaps TRBD1 (5 bases). In nucleotides, the CDR3 is TGTGCCAGCAGTTACCAGGGCGATACGCAGTATTTT. The encoded protein is CASSYQGDTQYF.